This TCR beta chain stems from a study of cytomegalovirus exposure and HLA in healthy donors. CDR3 length equals 14 residues. The V gene end was trimmed by 4 bases and the J gene end by 2 bases; junction bases not matched to a gene: 4. The V gene's germline CDR1 is SGHRS and CDR2 YFSETQ. Researchers ran the PCR with 60 Vbeta and 13 Jbeta primers. The protocol was immunoSEQ multiplex PCR, while the TCRdb copy is restricted to in-frame clones and leaves out a portion. The profile shows over 70,000 clones, 74% of them singletons. The receptor's source is a human donor in good health. Sequencing was carried out using PBMCs. V is TRBV5-1 and J is TRBJ1-1; 8 nucleotides match TRBD1. This CDR3 reads CASSVAGGNTEAFF. DNA of the CDR3: TGCGCCAGCAGCGTGGCAGGGGGCAACACTGAAGCTTTCTTT.